A selection of T cell receptor beta chains follows, all from one sample in a study of regulatory T cells in long-lasting Graves disease. From the multiplex PCR reads, TCRdb called clonotypes with MiXCR, one entry per CDR3 protein. The sample contains more than 450,000 distinct CDR3 sequences, about 12% of which appear only once. These records were also assigned to another study, of T cells in Graves' hyperthyroidism and ophthalmopathy.

The specimen was peripheral blood mononuclear cells (PBMCs), collected at new diagnosis, from a patient treated with antithyroid drugs. These TCRs come from a woman aged 25 to 39 with Graves disease. CDR3s include the opening cysteine and the closing phenylalanine or tryptophan. A D gene is named only where the DNA matches it firmly. Clone size is given for some rows only: seen once, a few or many times, or a class if the clone is expanded.

abundance	d_gene	v_gene	j_gene	CDR3nt	CDR3aa
-	-	TRBV6-5	TRBJ1-6	TGTGCCAGCAGTTACCGCGTCGGAGGGAGGGGATCACCCCTCCACTTT	CASSYRVGGRGSPLHF
few	-	TRBV10-3	TRBJ1-5	TGTGCCATCAGTGAGTCGTGGGCCCCGCAGCCCCAGCATTTT	CAISESWAPQPQHF
many	TRBD1	TRBV2	TRBJ2-2	TGTGCCAGCACCCGACAGGGGACCGGGGAGCTGTTTTTT	CASTRQGTGELFF
few	TRBD2	TRBV27	TRBJ2-1	TGTGCCAGCAGTTTAGCGGGAGTCGGGTATGAGCAGTTCTTC	CASSLAGVGYEQFF
many	TRBD2	TRBV27	TRBJ2-1	TGTGCCAGCAGTTTATTTGGTGGGAGGGTGAGGAATGAGCAGTTCTTC	CASSLFGGRVRNEQFF
few	-	TRBV28	TRBJ1-2	TGTGCCAGCACCTCGGACGTATTGGACTACACCTTC	CASTSDVLDYTF
-	-	TRBV24-1	TRBJ2-1	TGTGCCACCAGTGATTCTTCGGAAATTGAGCAGTTCTTC	CATSDSSEIEQFF
few	TRBD2	TRBV5-1	TRBJ2-3	TGCGCCAGCAGCGGAGTTCCCGGGACTAGCGGATTAGGTGGGACGGCAGATACGCAGTATTTT	CASSGVPGTSGLGGTADTQYF
many	TRBD1	TRBV4-1	TRBJ1-2	TGCGCCAGCAGCCAAAACCTGGGACAGCTCTATGGCTACACCTTC	CASSQNLGQLYGYTF
many	-	TRBV18	TRBJ1-1	TGTGCCAGCTCACCACTAGTTGGACAGACGAACACTGAAGCTTTCTTT	CASSPLVGQTNTEAFF
few	-	TRBV6-1	TRBJ2-7	TGTGCCAGCAGTCCCGGGGCTAGCGTAATCTCCTACGAGCAGTACTTC	CASSPGASVISYEQYF
many	TRBD2	TRBV13	TRBJ2-5	TGTGCCAGCAGCTCGGGACTAGCGGGAGTTGGTGCGTATGAGACCCAGTACTTC	CASSSGLAGVGAYETQYF
many	-	TRBV29-1	TRBJ2-5	TGCAGCGTTGGTCTCGGGGGACAAGAGACCCAGTACTTC	CSVGLGGQETQYF
few	TRBD1	TRBV10-1	TRBJ2-5	TGCGCCAGCAGTGGCGGACAGGACCAAGAGACCCAGTACTTC	CASSGGQDQETQYF
many	TRBD1	TRBV19	TRBJ1-2	TGTGCCAGTAGTTCCAACCGGGACAGCTGGGGCTACACCTTC	CASSSNRDSWGYTF
many	TRBD2	TRBV18	TRBJ2-1	TGTGCCAGCTCACCCGGGACTAGCAGAAACAATGAGCAGTTCTTC	CASSPGTSRNNEQFF
-	-	TRBV2	TRBJ1-5	TGTGCCAGCAGTGAGAACGGTGCAGGTTTCGCGCATTTT	CASSENGAGFAHF
once	TRBD2	TRBV5-5	TRBJ2-2	TGTGCCAGCAGCTTGGTGGCTAGCGGGAGGATCCGCGGGGAGCTGTTTTTT	CASSLVASGRIRGELFF
many	-	TRBV28	TRBJ2-2	TGTGCCAGCAGACACCAGGCATGGTACACCGGGGAGCTGTTTTTT	CASRHQAWYTGELFF
few	TRBD1	TRBV18	TRBJ1-1	TGTGCCAGCTCACCACAGGGGGCCCGTGAAGCTTTCTTT	CASSPQGAREAFF
many	-	TRBV7-9	TRBJ1-4	TGTGCCAGCAGCTTAGCGCTTTCGGTCGCAACTAATGAAAAACTGTTTTTT	CASSLALSVATNEKLFF
many	-	TRBV20-1	TRBJ2-7	TGCAGTGCGAGGGAGACCTGGTACGAGCAGTACTTC	CSARETWYEQYF
-	-	TRBV4-1	TRBJ1-5	TGCGCCAGCAGCCGCCTGGTTAATCAGCCCCAGCATTTT	CASSRLVNQPQHF
many	-	TRBV18	TRBJ2-5	TGTGCCAGCTCACGCCAGGGGCAAGAGACCCAGTACTTC	CASSRQGQETQYF
many	-	TRBV20-1	TRBJ2-3	TGCAGTGCTATTTCTCGACAGGCAGCAGATACGCAGTATTTT	CSAISRQAADTQYF
many	-	TRBV9	TRBJ2-1	TGTGCCAGCAGCGTAGTTCAGCGGGCACCGAAGGGGGAGCAGTTCTTC	CASSVVQRAPKGEQFF
many	-	TRBV20-1	TRBJ2-5	TGCAGTGCTAGGACAAGCCAAGAGACCCAGTACTTC	CSARTSQETQYF
once	-	TRBV28	TRBJ2-5	TGTGCCAGCAGTTTCGGAGGCTGGCGTCAAAGAAAAGAGACCCAGTACTTC	CASSFGGWRQRKETQYF
-	TRBD1	TRBV5-1	TRBJ2-7	TGCGCCAGCGGCCCGACGTCCGGGACAGTTTCCTACGAGCAGTACTTC	CASGPTSGTVSYEQYF
few	-	TRBV28	TRBJ2-6	TGTGCCAGCAGTCCACGAACAGGGAGAGATGGGGCCAACGTCCTGACTTTC	CASSPRTGRDGANVLTF
many	TRBD2	TRBV7-2	TRBJ2-7	TGTGCCAGCAGCTTAGGAGGTAGCGGGAGCCGCGGCGTATACGAGCAGTACTTC	CASSLGGSGSRGVYEQYF
many	TRBD1	TRBV2	TRBJ2-1	TGTGCCAGCAGCGCCGGTCGGGACAGGGTGTTCAATGAGCAGTTCTTC	CASSAGRDRVFNEQFF
many	-	TRBV6-1	TRBJ1-5	TGTGCCAGCAGGCGGGGAGGGGCGGTCGTCGGCAATCAGCCCCAGCATTTT	CASRRGGAVVGNQPQHF
many	TRBD1	TRBV11-2	TRBJ2-7	TGTGCCAGCAGCCCTCGGGACAGCTTTCCTAACGAGCAGTACTTC	CASSPRDSFPNEQYF
few	TRBD2	TRBV19	TRBJ2-1	TGTGCCAGTAGTCCAATTAGCGGGAGTATGTACAATGAGCAGTTCTTC	CASSPISGSMYNEQFF
-	-	TRBV18	TRBJ2-2	TGTGCCAGCTCACCTAAAGCAGGGTACACGACTTCGAACACCGGGGAGCTGTTTTTT	CASSPKAGYTTSNTGELFF